Shown below are 3 T cell receptor beta chains from a single sample sequenced in a study of blood T cell repertoires in COVID-19. Generated by immunoSEQ multiplex PCR, the TCRdb table keeps only in-frame clones and is missing some. The table lists roughly 130,000 clones, roughly 83% of them singletons. The sequenced sample consisted of PBMCs or T cells enriched from blood (not recorded which). These receptor sequences come from a man aged 45-65 years who had recovered from COVID-19.

The J gene is TRBJ1-6, the V gene TRBV12-5; D might be TRBD1 (5 bases). The CDR3 consists of 15 residues. Germline lookup yields CDR1 LGHNT and CDR2 FRNRAP. V was cut by 2 bases and J by 7 bases, with 12 bases left in between. The CDR3 DNA reads TGTGCTAGTGGTTTGCACGGGACTTCAAATTCACCCCTCCACTTT. This sequence encodes CASGLHGTSNSPLHF.

The chain has TRBV14 and TRBJ2-1, with D possibly matching TRBD2 (6 bases). Germline values: CDR1 SGHDN, CDR2 FVKESK. The V gene lost 0 bases and the J gene lost 5 bases, with 14 bases spanning the gap. This CDR3 is built from 16 residues. CDR3 protein: CASSQDRTTANNEQFF. The CDR3 DNA is TGTGCCAGCAGCCAAGACCGGACTACCGCTAACAATGAGCAGTTCTTC.

The V gene is TRBV29-1, the J gene TRBJ2-1; D perhaps matches TRBD1 (6 bases). This CDR3 is built from 15 residues. Germline V gene lookup returns CDR1 SQVTM and CDR2 ANQGSEA. The V and J ends lost 5 bases and 1 base respectively, with 15 bases between them. This CDR3 reads CSVPTGQGSYNEQFF. CDR3 DNA sequence: TGCAGCGTTCCCACGGGGCAGGGGTCCTACAATGAGCAGTTCTTC.